These 32 T cell receptor beta chains came from one sample sequenced in a study of T cells in localized non-small cell lung cancer. Clones were sequenced by immunoSEQ multiplex PCR, and TCRdb holds only the in-frame ones, with some missing. The table records tens of thousands of clones, about 88% of them present only once. Sample: peripheral blood, taken before any cancer treatment. The receptors come from a man aged 18-55 years with stage I lung adenocarcinoma.

The genes are TRBV6-6 and TRBJ2-7; 7 bases line up with TRBD1. This CDR3 spans 13 amino acids. J gave up 4 bases and V 7 bases, and 7 bases lay outside the gene matches. Germline V gives CDR1 MNHNY, CDR2 SVGAGI (reference sequence). CDR3 nucleotides: TGTGCCAGCACCCAGGGACAGCAGTACGAGCAGTACTTC. Translation gives CASTQGQQYEQYF.

This clone has only a few counts. The J gene is TRBJ2-7, the V gene TRBV15, with D perhaps matching TRBD1 (6 bases). Germline V CDR1 and CDR2: LNHNV, YYDKDF (reference sequence). Trimming took 0 bases from V and 5 from J, leaving 20 bases between them. The CDR3 consists of 17 residues. The CDR3 sequence is CATSRDLGGRAGDEQYF. CDR3 coding DNA: TGTGCCACCAGCAGAGATCTGGGTGGCAGGGCAGGGGACGAGCAGTACTTC.

The chain carries TRBV4-2 and TRBJ1-3; D is unclear. CDR3 size: 16 residues. The germline V gene has CDR1 LGHNA and CDR2 YNFKEQ. Between the trimmed V and J ends, which lost 0 bases and 0 bases, there was a span of 9 bases. In DNA, the CDR3 is TGTGCCAGCAGCCAAGATTGGCAGAACTCTGGAAACACCATATATTTT. Amino acid sequence: CASSQDWQNSGNTIYF.

The V call is TRBV7-9, the J call TRBJ2-1; possibly TRBD2 for D (5 bases). Germline V gene lookup returns CDR1 SEHNR and CDR2 FQNEAQ (reference sequence). The CDR3 runs 16 residues. V lost 5 bases, J lost 2 bases, and 16 bases lay in between. In DNA, the CDR3 is TGTGCCAGCAGCCACACGCGGGTCGGAACCTACAATGAGCAGTTCTTC. Amino acid sequence: CASSHTRVGTYNEQFF.

The chain carries TRBV7-2 and TRBJ1-1; perhaps TRBD1 as D (6 bases). With 7 bases removed from V and 4 bases from J, the gap between germline ends came to 10 bases. The CDR3 sequence is 12 residues long. Per germline, CDR1 SGHTA and CDR2 FQGNSA. CDR3 sequence reads: CASTSQGTEAFF. The CDR3 DNA is TGTGCCAGCACCTCACAGGGCACTGAAGCTTTCTTT.

The CDR3 sequence is CASRPSGLNTEAFF. CDR3 DNA sequence: TGTGCCAGCAGACCCTCAGGGTTGAACACTGAAGCTTTCTTT. The rearrangement links TRBV28 to TRBJ1-1, with TRBD1 as a possible D gene (5 bases). The CDR3 is made up of 14 amino acids. CDR1 and CDR2 (germline): MDHEN, SYDVKM. The V end was cut by 6 bases, the J end by 0 bases, with 11 bases between. Full variable domain (remainder filled in from reference TRBV28 and TRBJ1-1): DVKVTQSSRYLVKRTGEKVFLECVQDMDHENMFWYRQDPGLGLRLIYFSYDVKMKEKGDIPEGYSVSREKKERFSLILESASTNQTSMYLCASRPSGLNTEAFFGQGTRLTVV.

The genes are TRBV7-6 and TRBJ2-4, with a weak D call TRBD1 (5 bases). This CDR3 is 13 amino acids long. Germline assignment: CDR1 SGHVS and CDR2 FNYEAQ. The V and J ends lost 1 base and 7 bases respectively, with 8 bases between them. In DNA, the CDR3 is TGTGCCAGCAGCTTAGGGTCAGGGAACATTCAGTACTTC. Translation gives CASSLGSGNIQYF.

The V and J genes are TRBV18 and TRBJ1-3; no clear D gene. CDR3 length: 12 residues. Trimming removed 2 bases from V and 7 bases from J, with 6 bases in between. Per germline, CDR1 KGHSH and CDR2 LQKENI. The CDR3 reads CASSPKDNTIYF. DNA for the CDR3: TGTGCCAGCTCACCAAAGGACAACACCATATATTTT. Full variable domain (outside the CDR3, taken from reference TRBV18 and TRBJ1-3): NAGVMQNPRHLVRRRGQEARLRCSPMKGHSHVYWYRQLPEEGLKFMVYLQKENIIDESGMPKERFSAEFPKEGPSILRIQQVVRGDSAAYFCASSPKDNTIYFGEGSWLTVV.

This sequence joins TRBV6-5 and TRBJ1-1; 8 positions agree with TRBD1. V gave up 4 bases and J gave up 6 bases; unmatched junction bases: 7. CDR1 is MNHEY, CDR2 SVGAGI, per germline. CDR3 length equals 14 residues. Here the CDR3 reads CASSSGGARAEAFF. CDR3 nucleotide sequence: TGTGCCAGCAGTTCAGGGGGCGCAAGGGCTGAAGCTTTCTTT.

This chain joins TRBV2 and TRBJ2-1; D is tentatively TRBD1 or TRBD2 (6 bases each). Per germline, CDR1 SNHLY and CDR2 FYNNEI. V lost 6 bases to trimming and J lost 4 bases, with 19 bases between them. This CDR3 spans 16 amino acids. The CDR3 sequence: CASRSGSGALYNEQFF. CDR3 nucleotide sequence: TGTGCCAGCAGGAGCGGGTCAGGGGCCCTGTACAATGAGCAGTTCTTC. Using reference TRBV2 and TRBJ2-1 for the parts outside the CDR3, the full variable domain is EPEVTQTPSHQVTQMGQEVILRCVPISNHLYFYWYRQILGQKVEFLVSFYNNEISEKSEIFDDQFSVERPDGSNFTLKIRSTKLEDSAMYFCASRSGSGALYNEQFFGPGTRLTVL.

DNA of the CDR3: TGTGCTAGTGGCCTCGGGACGGCGAAGAACACTGAAGCTTTCTTT. It encodes CASGLGTAKNTEAFF. This chain joins TRBV12-5 and TRBJ1-1; D is perhaps TRBD1 (5 bases). Germline V gene data show CDR1 as LGHNT and CDR2 as FRNRAP. V lost 6 bases, J lost 1 base, and 15 bases lay in between. The CDR3 loop spans 15 amino acids.

This clone came up once. The V and J genes are TRBV14 and TRBJ1-4; 8 bases agree with TRBD1. The CDR3 totals 15 residues. The V segment lost 3 bases and the J segment 9 bases; nucleotides outside the gene matches: 9. Germline V gives CDR1 SGHDN, CDR2 FVKESK. CDR3 loop: CASSQTQGARQKLFF. DNA for the CDR3: TGTGCCAGCAGCCAGACTCAGGGGGCGCGACAAAAACTGTTTTTT.

Concerning this clone itself: Its ends do not fully match the called genes, so a read error is possible. The chain joins TRBV6-1 to TRBJ2-6; D not certain. From germline, CDR1 is MNHNS and CDR2 SASEGT. The CDR3 is 14 residues long. The CDR3 DNA follows: TGTGCCAGCAGTGAAGCGCCACCCCCCAACGTCCTTACTTTC. Translated, it gives CASSEAPPPNVLTF.

This chain links TRBV2 with TRBJ1-1, with D unclear. With 6 bases removed from V and 1 base from J, the gap between germline ends came to 6 bases. The CDR3 has 12 residues. CDR1 SNHLY and CDR2 FYNNEI come from the germline V gene. CDR3 nucleotide sequence: TGTGCCAGCAGGCGGTCGAACACTGAAGCTTTCTTT. This gives the protein CASRRSNTEAFF. Using reference TRBV2 and TRBJ1-1 for the parts outside the CDR3, the full variable domain is EPEVTQTPSHQVTQMGQEVILRCVPISNHLYFYWYRQILGQKVEFLVSFYNNEISEKSEIFDDQFSVERPDGSNFTLKIRSTKLEDSAMYFCASRRSNTEAFFGQGTRLTVV.

This chain connects TRBV5-6 to TRBJ2-2, with D perhaps being TRBD1 or TRBD2 (7 bases each). Germline V gene lookup returns CDR1 SGHDT and CDR2 YYEEEE. The CDR3 length is 18 residues. With 4 bases removed from V and 0 bases from J, the gap between germline ends came to 19 bases. The CDR3 loop reads CASSPQGDYFANTGELFF. DNA of the CDR3: TGTGCCAGCAGCCCTCAGGGGGACTATTTCGCGAACACCGGGGAGCTGTTTTTT.

This rearrangement joins TRBV30 to TRBJ1-1; a possible D gene is TRBD1 (5 bases). Trimming took off 0 bases at V and 5 bases at J, with 10 bases between the two ends. Per the germline V gene, CDR1 is GTSNPN and CDR2 is SVGIG (reference sequence). This CDR3 spans 13 amino acids. The CDR3 region has the DNA TGTGCCTGGAGTGTGGGGGTAGGGACTGAAGCTTTCTTT. Its translation is CAWSVGVGTEAFF.

The J gene is TRBJ2-5, the V gene TRBV30; TRBD2 aligns across 7 bases. Germline CDR1 and CDR2: GTSNPN and SVGIG (reference sequence). The CDR3 is made up of 14 amino acids. J lost 4 bases, V lost 0 bases, and 5 bases had no gene match. For the CDR3, the DNA is TGTGCCTGGAGTGTGGGTCAGCGGGGAGAGACCCAGTACTTC. Translating it yields CAWSVGQRGETQYF. The full variable domain, completed using reference TRBV30 and TRBJ2-5, is SQTIHQWPATLVQPVGSPLSLECTVEGTSNPNLYWYRQAAGRGLQLLFYSVGIGQISSEVPQNLSASRPQDRQFILSSKKLLLSDSGFYLCAWSVGQRGETQYFGPGTRLLVL.

The chain joins TRBV4-3 to TRBJ2-3; D gene uncertain. Per germline, CDR1 LGHNA and CDR2 YSLEER. The CDR3 sequence is 13 residues long. V was shortened by 0 bases and J by 3 bases, with 4 bases between the two germline ends. The CDR3: CASSQDLTDTQYF. As DNA, the CDR3 is TGCGCCAGCAGCCAAGACCTAACAGATACGCAGTATTTT.

The J gene is TRBJ1-5, the V gene TRBV19, with D hard to call. Per the germline V gene, CDR1 is LNHDA and CDR2 is SQIVND (reference sequence). Trimming left V 0 bases short and J 7 bases short, with 7 bases between. The length of the CDR3 is 13 residues. CDR3 amino acids: CASSIERRQPQHF. The CDR3 DNA is TGTGCCAGTAGTATAGAAAGGAGGCAGCCCCAGCATTTT.

The V and J genes are TRBV9 and TRBJ2-2; D is unresolved. This CDR3 has 15 residues. V gave up 4 bases and J gave up 5 bases, with 15 bases separating them. Germline V gives CDR1 SGDLS, CDR2 YYNGEE. In DNA form, the CDR3 reads TGTGCCAGCAGCTTCTCAGGAAGGTGGACCGGGGAGCTGTTTTTT. Protein: CASSFSGRWTGELFF.

The genes are TRBV18 and TRBJ1-1; the match to TRBD1 covers 7 bases. The germline V gene encodes CDR1 KGHSH and CDR2 LQKENI. This CDR3 is 14 amino acids long. The V segment lost 7 bases and the J segment 0 bases; nucleotides outside the gene matches: 5. The CDR3 nucleotides read TGTGCCAGCTTAAACAGGGGATTGAACACTGAAGCTTTCTTT. Protein sequence: CASLNRGLNTEAFF.

The chain has TRBV15 and TRBJ2-7; D remains unclear. Germline V CDR1 and CDR2: LNHNV, YYDKDF (reference sequence). This CDR3 has 14 amino acids. The ends were cut back, 3 bases at V and 6 bases at J, with 15 bases in the middle. This CDR3 reads CATSSHTDPGEQYF. CDR3 sequence (DNA): TGTGCCACCAGCAGCCACACCGATCCCGGCGAGCAGTACTTC.

The V call is TRBV5-1, the J call TRBJ2-3; TRBD1 aligns across 10 bases. After removal of 4 bases from V and 3 bases from J, the junction contained 5 bases not matched to a gene. The germline V gene encodes CDR1 SGHRS and CDR2 YFSETQ. This CDR3 spans 15 amino acids. The CDR3 region has the DNA TGCGCCAGCAGCGCCGGGACAGGGGAAACAGATACGCAGTATTTT. Translation: CASSAGTGETDTQYF.

The CDR3 DNA reads TGTGCCAGCAAGGGACAGGGGGCAGGAACTGAAGCTTTCTTT. This translates into CASKGQGAGTEAFF. This chain joins TRBV2 and TRBJ1-1; 12 nucleotides line up with TRBD1. The CDR3 sequence is 14 residues long. V shed 7 bases and J 5 bases; nucleotides not matched to a gene: 5. CDR1 and CDR2 from the germline V gene are SNHLY and FYNNEI.

V usage is TRBV19 and J usage is TRBJ1-1; D might be TRBD1 (6 bases). V was shortened by 5 bases and J by 3 bases, with 19 bases between the two germline ends. Germline V lookup: CDR1 LNHDA, CDR2 SQIVND (reference sequence). This CDR3 has 16 amino acids. The CDR3 sequence: CASSQSRQRGYTEAFF. CDR3 nucleotide sequence: TGTGCCAGTAGTCAATCCAGACAGAGGGGGTACACTGAAGCTTTCTTT.

The chain employs TRBV5-1 and TRBJ1-2; 8 bases match TRBD1. The CDR3 covers 15 residues. The V gene end was trimmed by 3 bases and the J gene end by 3 bases; junction bases not matched to a gene: 7. From germline, CDR1 is SGHRS and CDR2 YFSETQ. The CDR3 region has the DNA TGCGCCAGCAGCTCCCCGGACAGGGCGGACTATGGCTACACCTTC. It encodes CASSSPDRADYGYTF. Supplemented by reference TRBV5-1 and TRBJ1-2, the full variable domain reads KAGVTQTPRYLIKTRGQQVTLSCSPISGHRSVSWYQQTPGQGLQFLFEYFSETQRNKGNFPGRFSGRQFSNSRSEMNVSTLELGDSALYLCASSSPDRADYGYTFGSGTRLTVV.

This sequence joins TRBV7-9 and TRBJ1-3; possible D gene TRBD1, 6 bases. Germline CDR1 reads SEHNR; CDR2 reads FQNEAQ (reference sequence). Trimming cost V 5 bases and J 0 bases, with 14 bases left between them. The CDR3 has 16 amino acids. The CDR3: CASSGDRHFSGNTIYF. CDR3 coding DNA: TGTGCCAGCAGCGGAGACAGGCACTTCTCTGGAAACACCATATATTTT. The entire variable domain, with the rest obtained from reference TRBV7-9 and TRBJ1-3, is as follows: DTGVSQNPRHKITKRGQNVTFRCDPISEHNRLYWYRQTLGQGPEFLTYFQNEAQLEKSRLLSDRFSAERPKGSFSTLEIQRTEQGDSAMYLCASSGDRHFSGNTIYFGEGSWLTVV.

In its sample, this clone was seen once. An end of the junction differs from the germline gene, which may be a read error. The rearrangement uses TRBV11-3 and TRBJ1-2; TRBD1 matches 9 bases. Germline V lookup: CDR1 SGHNT, CDR2 YENEEA. This CDR3 is 13 amino acids long. This chain's CDR3 is CASSPSYRGPVSF. The CDR3 nucleotides are TGTGCCAGCAGTCCCTCGTACAGGGGGCCCGTCAGTTTC. Drawing the rest from reference TRBV11-3 and TRBJ1-2, the complete variable domain is EAGVVQSPRYKIIEKKQPVAFWCNPISGHNTLYWYLQNLGQGPELLIRYENEEAVDDSQLPKDRFSAERLKGVDSTLKIQPAELGDSAVYLCASSPSYRGPVSFGSGTRLTVV.

The V and J genes are TRBV28 and TRBJ1-1; D might be TRBD1 (6 bases). The CDR3 totals 15 residues. Germline lookup yields CDR1 MDHEN and CDR2 SYDVKM. V shed 8 bases and J shed 0 bases, with 16 bases lying between them. The CDR3 here is CASRGAGDMNTEAFF. The CDR3 DNA sequence: TGTGCCAGCCGGGGGGCGGGGGACATGAACACTGAAGCTTTCTTT. Full variable domain (outside the CDR3, taken from reference TRBV28 and TRBJ1-1): DVKVTQSSRYLVKRTGEKVFLECVQDMDHENMFWYRQDPGLGLRLIYFSYDVKMKEKGDIPEGYSVSREKKERFSLILESASTNQTSMYLCASRGAGDMNTEAFFGQGTRLTVV.

V is TRBV6-1 and J is TRBJ1-5; maybe TRBD1 (5 bases). Trimming took off 5 bases at V and 7 bases at J, with 15 bases between the two ends. CDR1 is MNHNS, CDR2 SASEGT, per germline. There are 14 residues in the CDR3. For the CDR3, the DNA is TGTGCCAGCAGTTGGGACCGCGGAGAACAGCCCCAGCATTTT. This sequence encodes CASSWDRGEQPQHF.

The V gene is TRBV14, the J gene TRBJ2-7; tentatively, D is TRBD2 (5 bases). The germline V gene encodes CDR1 SGHDN and CDR2 FVKESK. There are 14 residues in the CDR3. Trimming shortened V by 4 bases and J by 3 bases, and 13 bases separated the two germline ends. DNA for the CDR3: TGTGCCAGCAGCCCGAGGGATATTCACTACGAGCAGTACTTC. Encoded protein: CASSPRDIHYEQYF.

The chain joins TRBV6-1 to TRBJ1-2; no clear D. Trimming took off 3 bases at V and 4 bases at J, with 12 bases between the two ends. The germline gives CDR1 MNHNS, CDR2 SASEGT. This CDR3 is 14 amino acids long. The CDR3, as DNA: TGTGCCAGCAGTGAGGTGGAAAATAGCTATGGCTACACCTTC. As protein: CASSEVENSYGYTF.